The present entry profiles one T cell receptor (beta chain) with its context. Its antigen remains unidentified. This sample's TCRbeta library carried unique molecular identifier barcodes. TCRdb redid the calling of the PCR reads with MiXCR, one entry per CDR3 protein. The sample includes 450,000 to 700,000 distinct CDR3 sequences, 20% to 30% of them seen just once. The record originates from a study of T-cell reconstitution after alpha-beta-depleted transplantation in children. Overall study results and limits: The main origin of T-cell counts and diversity one year after transplant was newly produced T cells. Surviving recipient cells, namely T cells and thymic progenitors, were the source of high day-60 TCRbeta diversity in some patients.

Germline-derived CDR1 and CDR2 are ENHRY and SYGVKD. The CDR3 totals 12 residues. V gave up 3 bases and J gave up 5 bases, with 8 bases separating them. The clonotype comes from a boy younger than two with Wiskott-Aldrich syndrome, due to receive a stem cell transplant. The chain carries TRBV10-3 and TRBJ2-7; D is unclear. Sequenced here: PBMCs, sampled before TCRalphabeta/CD19-depleted stem cell transplant. The chain's CDR3 is CAISEQFHEQYF. Written as DNA, the CDR3 is TGTGCCATCAGTGAACAGTTCCACGAGCAGTACTTC.